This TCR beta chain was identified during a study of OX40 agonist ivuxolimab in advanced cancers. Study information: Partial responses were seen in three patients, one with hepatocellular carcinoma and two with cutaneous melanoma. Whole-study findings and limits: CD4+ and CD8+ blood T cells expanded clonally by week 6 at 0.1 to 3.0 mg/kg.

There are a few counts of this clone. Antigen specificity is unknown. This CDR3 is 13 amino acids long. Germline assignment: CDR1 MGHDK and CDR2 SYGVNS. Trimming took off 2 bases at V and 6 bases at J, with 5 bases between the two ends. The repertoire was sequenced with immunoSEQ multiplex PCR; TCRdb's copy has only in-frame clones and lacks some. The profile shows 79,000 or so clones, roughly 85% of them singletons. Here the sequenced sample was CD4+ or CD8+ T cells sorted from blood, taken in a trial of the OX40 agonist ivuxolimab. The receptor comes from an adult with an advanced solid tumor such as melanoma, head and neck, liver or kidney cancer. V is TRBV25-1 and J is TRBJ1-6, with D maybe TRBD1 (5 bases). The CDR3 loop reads CASSEGGNSPLHF. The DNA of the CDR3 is TGTGCCAGCAGTGAAGGGGGTAATTCACCCCTCCACTTT.